These T cell receptor beta chains were read from a single sample in a study of blood T cell repertoires in COVID-19. Method: immunoSEQ multiplex PCR; TCRdb's copy keeps in-frame clones and lacks some. The sample shows 300,000 to 450,000 clones, about nine tenths of them seen only once. Sequenced sample: PBMCs or T cells enriched from blood (not recorded which). The receptors originated from a woman under 40 who had been exposed to COVID-19. Both conserved end residues are part of each CDR3. A D gene is named only where the DNA matches it firmly. Size is stated for part of the rows, as once, few or many counts, or as a class when the clone is expanded.

CSAADSLNTEAFF	TGCAGCGCAGCGGACAGCTTGAACACTGAAGCTTTCTTT	NA	NA	TRBV29-1	TRBJ1-1
CASTSGYEQYF	TGTGCCAGTACCTCAGGCTACGAGCAGTACTTC	NA	NA	TRBV19	TRBJ2-7
CASSFKGGGNQPQHF	TGTGCCAGCAGTTTTAAAGGGGGAGGCAATCAGCCCCAGCATTTT	NA	NA	TRBV28	TRBJ1-5
CASSRNNRVGTEAFF	TGTGCCAGCAGCCGAAATAACAGGGTGGGCACTGAAGCTTTCTTT	NA	NA	TRBV16	TRBJ1-1
CASGVYEQYF	TGTGCTAGTGGTGTATACGAGCAGTACTTC	NA	NA	TRBV12-5	TRBJ2-7
CASSKAASGAYYEQYF	TGTGCCAGCAGCAAAGCTGCTAGCGGGGCCTACTACGAGCAGTACTTC	NA	NA	TRBV21-1	TRBJ2-7
CASSESRDRYQPQHF	TGTGCCAGCAGTGAAAGTAGGGACAGGTATCAGCCCCAGCATTTT	NA	TRBD1	TRBV2	TRBJ1-5
CASSLVTRTGELFF	TGTGCCAGCAGCTTAGTGACTAGGACCGGGGAGCTGTTTTTT	NA	NA	TRBV7-2	TRBJ2-2
CASSPISGGGYNEQFF	TGTGCCAGCAGTCCCATAAGCGGGGGAGGTTACAATGAGCAGTTCTTC	NA	TRBD2	TRBV28	TRBJ2-1
CASSQGVRAEKLFF	TGTGCCAGCAGCCAAGGTGTCAGGGCAGAAAAACTGTTTTTT	few	NA	TRBV3-1/TRBV3-2	TRBJ1-4
CSVGGRAVGELFF	TGCAGCGTTGGCGGGAGAGCGGTCGGGGAGCTGTTTTTT	NA	TRBD2	TRBV29-1	TRBJ2-2
CATSRSGTASGNTIYF	TGTGCCACCAGCAGATCAGGGACAGCCTCTGGAAACACCATATATTTT	NA	TRBD1	TRBV15	TRBJ1-3
CASSPLRTGGAKNIQYF	TGTGCCAGCTCACCACTTCGGACAGGGGGGGCCAAAAACATTCAGTACTTC	NA	TRBD1	TRBV18	TRBJ2-4
CASAGQGRYGYTF	TGTGCCAGCGCAGGACAGGGCCGTTATGGCTACACCTTC	NA	TRBD1	TRBV7-9	TRBJ1-2
CASSVGRTGNAGELFF	TGTGCCAGCAGCGTAGGGCGGACAGGGAACGCCGGGGAGCTGTTTTTT	NA	TRBD1	TRBV9	TRBJ2-2
CASRRLDQGANYGYTF	TGTGCCAGCAGACGTCTTGACCAGGGTGCTAACTATGGCTACACCTTC	NA	NA	TRBV7-9	TRBJ1-2
CASSLGGSIYEQYF	TGTGCCAGCAGCTTAGGCGGGTCGATCTACGAGCAGTACTTC	NA	NA	TRBV11-3	TRBJ2-7
CASRAIRLSRDSRNTEAFF	TGTGCCAGCAGGGCCATAAGGCTGTCCCGGGACAGTCGGAACACTGAAGCTTTCTTT	NA	TRBD1	TRBV28	TRBJ1-1